This T cell receptor beta chain stems from a study of blood T cell repertoires in COVID-19. About the research overall: PBMCs, B-cell-depleted T cells, or T cells provided the cDNA or gDNA that made up the material.

Recruited during active infection, patients (from Seattle) were subsequently followed longitudinally. This CDR3 comprises 14 residues. In germline, CDR1 is MDHEN, CDR2 SYDVKM. Unmatched junction bases numbered 4, after V lost 2 bases and J lost 9 bases. This clone was observed a handful of times. Source study methods: How many nucleated cells were present was estimated from reference gene primer amplification. Here immunoSEQ multiplex PCR was the method, and the copy in TCRdb shows in-frame clones only, minus some. For V, J and clone size, that table is used; D and trimming come from the DNA. The sample includes around 37,000 clones, about 76% seen only once; the top ten take roughly a tenth.

This receptor was obtained from a man in his 70s with COVID-19, enrolled during active disease. The V call is TRBV28, the J call TRBJ1-6, with TRBD1 identical over 7 bases. The sequenced material came from peripheral blood. The CDR3, as DNA: TGTGCCAGCAGTTTAAACAGGGGAGCTTCACCCCTCCACTTT. It codes for CASSLNRGASPLHF.